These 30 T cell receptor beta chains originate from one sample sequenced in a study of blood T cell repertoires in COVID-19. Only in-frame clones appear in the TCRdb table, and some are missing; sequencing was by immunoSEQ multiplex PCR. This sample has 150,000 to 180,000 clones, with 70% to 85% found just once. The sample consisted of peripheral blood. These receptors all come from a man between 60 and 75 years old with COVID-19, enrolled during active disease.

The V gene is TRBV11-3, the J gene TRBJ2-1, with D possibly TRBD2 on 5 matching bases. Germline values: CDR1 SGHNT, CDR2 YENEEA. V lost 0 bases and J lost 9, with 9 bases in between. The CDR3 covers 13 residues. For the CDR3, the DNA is TGTGCCAGCAGCTTAGAGACGGGGATTGAGCAGTTCTTC. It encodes CASSLETGIEQFF.

CDR3 amino acids: CACQGAANYGYTF. CDR3 coding DNA: TGTGCCTGCCAGGGGGCGGCTAACTATGGCTACACCTTC. The chain employs TRBV30 and TRBJ1-2; TRBD1 aligns across 8 bases. The CDR3 spans 13 residues. V gave up 6 bases and J gave up 0 bases; unmatched junction bases: 3. The germline CDR1 and CDR2 sequences are GTSNPN and SVGIG (reference sequence).

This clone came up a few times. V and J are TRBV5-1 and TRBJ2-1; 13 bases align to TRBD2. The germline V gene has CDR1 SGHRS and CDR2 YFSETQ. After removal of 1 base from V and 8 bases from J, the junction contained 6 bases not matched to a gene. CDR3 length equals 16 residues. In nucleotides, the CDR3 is TGCGCCAGCAGCTTGAGAACTAGCGGGGGGGCCGATGAGCAGTTCTTC. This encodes CASSLRTSGGADEQFF.

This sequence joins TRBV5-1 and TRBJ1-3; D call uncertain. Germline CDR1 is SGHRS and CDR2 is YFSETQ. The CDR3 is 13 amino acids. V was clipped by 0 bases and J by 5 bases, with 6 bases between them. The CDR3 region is CASSLDRRNTIYF. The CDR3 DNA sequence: TGCGCCAGCAGCTTGGACAGAAGAAACACCATATATTTT.

For the CDR3, the DNA is TGTGCCAGCAGTTACTCGAGGGCTGCGCGGGGTGAAGCTTTCTTT. Encoded protein: CASSYSRAARGEAFF. The chain has TRBV6-5 and TRBJ1-1; unclear D gene. V was shortened by 0 bases and J by 7 bases, with 15 bases between the two germline ends. The CDR3 totals 15 residues. Germline-derived CDR1 and CDR2 are MNHEY and SVGAGI.

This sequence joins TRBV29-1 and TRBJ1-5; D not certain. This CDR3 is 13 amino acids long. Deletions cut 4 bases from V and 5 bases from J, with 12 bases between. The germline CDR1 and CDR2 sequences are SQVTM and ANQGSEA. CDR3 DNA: TGCAGCGTTGGAGACGGAGATTATCAGCCCCAGCATTTT. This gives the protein CSVGDGDYQPQHF.

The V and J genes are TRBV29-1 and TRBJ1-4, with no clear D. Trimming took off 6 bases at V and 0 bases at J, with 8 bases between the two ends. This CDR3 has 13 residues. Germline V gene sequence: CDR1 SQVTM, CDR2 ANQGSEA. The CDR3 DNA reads TGCAGCGTCCAACGGGCAACTAATGAAAAACTGTTTTTT. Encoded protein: CSVQRATNEKLFF.

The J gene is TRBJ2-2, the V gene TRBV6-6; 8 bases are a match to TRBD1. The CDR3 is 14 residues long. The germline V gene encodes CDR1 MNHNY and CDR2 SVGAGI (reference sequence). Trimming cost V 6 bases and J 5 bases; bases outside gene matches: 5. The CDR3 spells CASRTGTGTGELFF. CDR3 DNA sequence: TGTGCCAGCAGAACCGGGACAGGAACCGGGGAGCTGTTTTTT.

The CDR3 region has the DNA TGTGCCATCTTCCAGACCCGGACAGAGGGCTATGGCTACACCTTC. It codes for CAIFQTRTEGYGYTF. This chain uses TRBV6-1 with TRBJ1-2; tentatively, D is TRBD1 (6 bases). In germline, CDR1 is MNHNS, CDR2 SASEGT. The V gene lost 10 bases and the J gene lost 4 bases, with 22 bases spanning the gap. The CDR3 totals 15 residues.

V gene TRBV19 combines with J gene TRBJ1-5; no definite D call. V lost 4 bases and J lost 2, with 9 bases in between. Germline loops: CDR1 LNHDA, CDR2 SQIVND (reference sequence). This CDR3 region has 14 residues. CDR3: CASSTGRGNQPQHF. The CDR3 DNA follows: TGTGCCAGTAGTACCGGGAGAGGCAATCAGCCCCAGCATTTT.

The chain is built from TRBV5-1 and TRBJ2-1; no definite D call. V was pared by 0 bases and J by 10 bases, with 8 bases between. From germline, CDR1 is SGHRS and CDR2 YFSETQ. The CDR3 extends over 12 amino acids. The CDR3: CASSLDRGEQFF. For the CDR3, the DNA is TGCGCCAGCAGCTTGGATCGCGGCGAGCAGTTCTTC.

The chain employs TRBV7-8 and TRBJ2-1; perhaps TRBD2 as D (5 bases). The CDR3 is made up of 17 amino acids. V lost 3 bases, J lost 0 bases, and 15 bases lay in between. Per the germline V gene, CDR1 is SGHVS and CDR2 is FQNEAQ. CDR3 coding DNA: TGTGCCAGCAGCTTTATGTGGACTCTCAGCTCCTACAATGAGCAGTTCTTC. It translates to CASSFMWTLSSYNEQFF.

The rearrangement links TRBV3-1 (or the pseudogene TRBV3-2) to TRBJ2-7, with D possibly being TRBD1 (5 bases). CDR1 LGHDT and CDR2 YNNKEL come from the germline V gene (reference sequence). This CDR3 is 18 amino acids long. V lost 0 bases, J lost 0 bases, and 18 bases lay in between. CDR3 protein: CASSQDTGLPSSSYEQYF. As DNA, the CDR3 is TGTGCCAGCAGCCAAGATACAGGTCTCCCCTCAAGCTCCTACGAGCAGTACTTC.

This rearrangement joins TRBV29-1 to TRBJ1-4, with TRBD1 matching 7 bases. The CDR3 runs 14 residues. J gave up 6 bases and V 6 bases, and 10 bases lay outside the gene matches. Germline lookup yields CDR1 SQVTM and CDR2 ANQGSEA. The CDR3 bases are TGCAGCGTCCTACTGACAGGGTTAGATGAAAAACTGTTTTTT. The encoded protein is CSVLLTGLDEKLFF.

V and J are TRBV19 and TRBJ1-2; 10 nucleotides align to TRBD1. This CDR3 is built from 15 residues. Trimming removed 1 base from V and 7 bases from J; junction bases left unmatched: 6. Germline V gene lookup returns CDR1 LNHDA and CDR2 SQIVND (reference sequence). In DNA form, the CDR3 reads TGTGCCAGTAGTATAGCGGGACAGGGGCTCGGTGGCTACACCTTC. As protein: CASSIAGQGLGGYTF.

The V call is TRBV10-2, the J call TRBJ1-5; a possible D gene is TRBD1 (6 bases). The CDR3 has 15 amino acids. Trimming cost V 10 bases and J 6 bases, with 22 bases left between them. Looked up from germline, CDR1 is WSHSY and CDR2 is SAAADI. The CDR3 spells CATTPIQGWGQPQHF. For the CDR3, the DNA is TGCGCCACCACGCCGATACAGGGCTGGGGTCAGCCCCAGCATTTT.

CDR3 sequence reads: CATSGTAGQGFNEQFF. As DNA, the CDR3 is TGTGCCACCAGTGGAACCGCGGGACAGGGGTTCAATGAGCAGTTCTTC. The chain employs TRBV24-1 and TRBJ2-1, with 10 bases identical to TRBD1. CDR1 KGHDR and CDR2 SFDVKD come from the germline V gene. There are 16 residues in the CDR3. J gave up 6 bases and V 5 bases, and 9 bases lay outside the gene matches.

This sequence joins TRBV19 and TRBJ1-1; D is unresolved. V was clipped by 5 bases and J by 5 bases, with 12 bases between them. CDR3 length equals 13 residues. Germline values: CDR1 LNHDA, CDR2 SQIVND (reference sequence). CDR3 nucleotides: TGTGCCAGTAGTCCCCCTAAGCGGACTGAAGCTTTCTTT. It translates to CASSPPKRTEAFF.

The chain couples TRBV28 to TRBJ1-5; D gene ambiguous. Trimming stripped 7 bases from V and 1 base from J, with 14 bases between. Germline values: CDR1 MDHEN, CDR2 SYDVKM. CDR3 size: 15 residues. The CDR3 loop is CASTTSGASNQPQHF. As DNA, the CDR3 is TGTGCCAGCACCACCTCGGGAGCGAGCAATCAGCCCCAGCATTTT.

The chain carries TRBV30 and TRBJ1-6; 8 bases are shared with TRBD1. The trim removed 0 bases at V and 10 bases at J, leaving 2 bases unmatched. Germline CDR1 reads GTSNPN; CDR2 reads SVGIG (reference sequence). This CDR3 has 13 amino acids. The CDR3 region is CAWSVQGGSPLHF. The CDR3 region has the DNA TGTGCCTGGAGTGTACAGGGGGGATCACCCCTCCACTTT.

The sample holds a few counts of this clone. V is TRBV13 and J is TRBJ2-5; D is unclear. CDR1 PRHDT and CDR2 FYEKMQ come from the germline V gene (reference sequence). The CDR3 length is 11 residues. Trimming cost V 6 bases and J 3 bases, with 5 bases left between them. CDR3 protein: CASSIKETQYF. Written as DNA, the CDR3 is TGTGCCAGCAGTATAAAAGAGACCCAGTACTTC.

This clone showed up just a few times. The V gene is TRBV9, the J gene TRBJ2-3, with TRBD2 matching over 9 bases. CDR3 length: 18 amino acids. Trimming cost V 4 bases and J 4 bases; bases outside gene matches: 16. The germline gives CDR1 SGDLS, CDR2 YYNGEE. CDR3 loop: CASSPTGPSGIGPDTQYF. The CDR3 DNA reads TGTGCCAGCAGCCCGACCGGGCCTAGCGGGATCGGGCCAGATACGCAGTATTTT.

The DNA of the CDR3 is TGTGCCACCAGTGAAGACAGGGGGCCAGATACGCAGTATTTT. It translates to CATSEDRGPDTQYF. This chain connects TRBV24-1 to TRBJ2-3, with 10 bases aligning to TRBD1. The V and J ends lost 4 bases and 4 bases, in that order; junction bases with no gene match: 1. Germline V gene lookup returns CDR1 KGHDR and CDR2 SFDVKD. The CDR3 sequence is 14 residues long.

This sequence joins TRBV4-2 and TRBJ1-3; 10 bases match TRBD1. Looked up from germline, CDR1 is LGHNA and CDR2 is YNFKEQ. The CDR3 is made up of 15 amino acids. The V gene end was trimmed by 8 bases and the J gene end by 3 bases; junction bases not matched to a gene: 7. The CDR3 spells CASSRTGGDGNTIYF. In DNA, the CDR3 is TGTGCCAGCTCCCGGACAGGGGGTGATGGAAACACCATATATTTT.

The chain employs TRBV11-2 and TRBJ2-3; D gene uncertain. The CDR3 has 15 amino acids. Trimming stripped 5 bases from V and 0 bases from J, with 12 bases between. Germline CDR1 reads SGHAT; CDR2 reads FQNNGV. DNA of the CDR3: TGTGCCAGCAGCCCCCGAGAAGAAAGCACAGATACGCAGTATTTT. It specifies CASSPREESTDTQYF.

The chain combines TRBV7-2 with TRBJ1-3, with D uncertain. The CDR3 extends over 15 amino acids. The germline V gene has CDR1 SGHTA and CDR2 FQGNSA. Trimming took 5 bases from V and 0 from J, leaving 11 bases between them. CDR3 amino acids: CASSPVRSSGNTIYF. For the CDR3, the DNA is TGTGCCAGCAGCCCCGTTAGGAGCTCTGGAAACACCATATATTTT.

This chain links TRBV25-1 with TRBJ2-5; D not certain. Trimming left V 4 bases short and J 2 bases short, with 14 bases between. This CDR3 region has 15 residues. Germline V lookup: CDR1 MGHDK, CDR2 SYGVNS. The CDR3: CASSAQTGWQETQYF. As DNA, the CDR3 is TGTGCCAGCAGTGCCCAGACGGGTTGGCAAGAGACCCAGTACTTC.

The CDR3 coding sequence is TGTGCCAGCAGCGTAGCGACAGGGGGCATCACTGAAGCTTTCTTT. Residues: CASSVATGGITEAFF. J is TRBJ1-1 and V is TRBV9, with 10 bases aligning to TRBD1. Trimming at V came to 0 bases and at J to 4 bases, leaving 3 bases not matched to a gene. Germline CDR1 and CDR2: SGDLS and YYNGEE. This CDR3 is 15 amino acids long.

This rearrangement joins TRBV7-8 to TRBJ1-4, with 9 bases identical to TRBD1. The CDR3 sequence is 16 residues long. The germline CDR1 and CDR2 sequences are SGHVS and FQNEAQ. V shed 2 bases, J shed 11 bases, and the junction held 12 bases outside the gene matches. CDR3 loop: CASSLSRWDREAKLFF. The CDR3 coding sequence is TGTGCCAGCAGCTTAAGCCGGTGGGACAGGGAGGCTAAACTGTTTTTT.

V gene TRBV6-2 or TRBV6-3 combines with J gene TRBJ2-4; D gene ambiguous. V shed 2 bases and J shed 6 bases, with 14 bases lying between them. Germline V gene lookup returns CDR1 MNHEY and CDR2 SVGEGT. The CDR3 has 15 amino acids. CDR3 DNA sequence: TGTGCCAGCAGTTACCCAGTTACTTCAGGAAACATTCAGTACTTC. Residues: CASSYPVTSGNIQYF.